Each of the 30 T cell receptor beta chains below was sequenced from the same sample in a study of T cell responses to AZD1222 COVID-19 vaccine. Profiled with immunoSEQ multiplex PCR; TCRdb holds only in-frame clones, not every one. Found here are around 50,000 clones, about nine tenths of them singletons; the top ten hold over 4%. The sample consisted of peripheral blood, taken 28 days after the second AZD1222 dose. The source is an adult who received the AZD1222 COVID-19 vaccine.

This chain connects TRBV29-1 to TRBJ1-2; 8 nucleotides agree with TRBD1. This CDR3 is built from 13 residues. V dropped 6 bases and J dropped 6; count of bases not matched to a gene: 9. CDR1 and CDR2 from the germline V gene are SQVTM and ANQGSEA. CDR3 loop: CSVGVGQGHGYTF. In DNA, the CDR3 is TGCAGCGTCGGGGTAGGACAGGGCCATGGCTACACCTTC.

This sequence joins TRBV5-8 and TRBJ1-5; TRBD1 aligns across 7 bases. The V gene's germline CDR1 is SGHTS and CDR2 YDEGEE. V shed 4 bases and J 1 base; nucleotides not matched to a gene: 5. This CDR3 is built from 15 residues. CDR3 region: CASSLTGRSNQPQHF. Written as DNA, the CDR3 is TGTGCCAGCAGCCTGACAGGGCGAAGCAATCAGCCCCAGCATTTT.

The chain employs TRBV7-2 and TRBJ1-1; tentative D call: TRBD1 (6 bases). In germline, CDR1 is SGHTA, CDR2 FQGNSA. This CDR3 comprises 14 residues. V lost 5 bases to trimming and J lost 3 bases, with 13 bases between them. CDR3 bases: TGTGCCAGCAGCACACAGGGAAGGGACACTGAAGCTTTCTTT. This translates into CASSTQGRDTEAFF. Drawing the rest from reference TRBV7-2 and TRBJ1-1, the complete variable domain is GAGVSQSPSNKVTEKGKDVELRCDPISGHTALYWYRQSLGQGLEFLIYFQGNSAPDKSGLPSDRFSAERTGGSVSTLTIQRTQQEDSAVYLCASSTQGRDTEAFFGQGTRLTVV.

The CDR3: CSASPQDLSYEQYF. As DNA, the CDR3 is TGCAGTGCTAGTCCACAGGATCTCTCCTACGAGCAGTACTTC. This sequence joins TRBV20-1 and TRBJ2-7, with D possibly TRBD1 on 5 matching bases. V was cut by 3 bases and J by 0 bases, with 12 bases left in between. Germline V gene data show CDR1 as DFQATT and CDR2 as SNEGSKA (reference sequence). The CDR3 extends over 14 amino acids.

The V call is TRBV29-1, the J call TRBJ1-3; 7 bases align to TRBD1. This CDR3 comprises 15 residues. V shed 1 base and J 0 bases; nucleotides not matched to a gene: 3. CDR1 and CDR2 (germline): SQVTM, ANQGSEA. CDR3 bases: TGCAGCGTTGAAGGCCCAGGGGGCTCTGGAAACACCATATATTTT. Translated: CSVEGPGGSGNTIYF.

This chain uses TRBV5-1 with TRBJ1-2; 8 bases are a match to TRBD1. Germline assignment: CDR1 SGHRS and CDR2 YFSETQ. The CDR3 consists of 17 residues. The J segment lost 2 bases and the V segment lost 0 bases, leaving 9 bases of the junction unmatched. This CDR3 reads CASSLDAGGAKNYGYTF. The CDR3 region has the DNA TGCGCCAGCAGCTTGGACGCAGGGGGCGCGAAGAACTATGGCTACACCTTC.

This chain joins TRBV12-3 or TRBV12-4 and TRBJ1-6; D not resolved. Trimming shortened V by 3 bases and J by 9 bases, and 9 bases separated the two germline ends. The length of the CDR3 is 13 residues. CDR3 DNA: TGTGCCAGCAGTTTCAGATCGGCTTCACCCCTCCACTTT. Residues: CASSFRSASPLHF.

V is TRBV7-2 and J is TRBJ2-7; 8 nucleotides line up with TRBD1. Losses at the gene ends were 0 bases for V and 9 bases for J; bases not matched to a gene: 10. The CDR3 loop spans 15 amino acids. Germline V CDR1 and CDR2: SGHTA, FQGNSA. This chain's CDR3 is CASSLAGQVKAGQYF. In DNA form, the CDR3 reads TGTGCCAGCAGCTTAGCGGGACAGGTGAAAGCCGGGCAGTACTTC.

This clone appeared once. The chain uses TRBV7-2 and TRBJ1-2; 7 bases align to TRBD1. CDR1 and CDR2 from the germline V gene are SGHTA and FQGNSA. This CDR3 is 14 amino acids long. V dropped 5 bases and J dropped 5; count of bases not matched to a gene: 8. CDR3 nucleotides: TGTGCCAGCAGCGAACGACAGGGAAGTTATGGCTACACCTTC. Its protein product is CASSERQGSYGYTF.

This chain joins TRBV1 and TRBJ2-7; the table gives TRBD2 as D, unverified against the DNA. TRBV1 is designated a pseudogene. CDR3 length equals 16 residues. The CDR3 DNA is TGCACCAGCAGTGCCGGGACTAGCGGGAGTGGCCACGAGCAGTACTTC. Its translation is CTSSAGTSGSGHEQYF.

The chain carries TRBV6-2 or TRBV6-3 and TRBJ2-4; D possibly uses TRBD1 or TRBD2 (5 bases each). CDR3 length: 15 residues. The V gene lost 4 bases and the J gene lost 7 bases, with 17 bases spanning the gap. Germline V gene sequence: CDR1 MNHEY, CDR2 SVGEGT. The CDR3 sequence is CASSFTGTIWNIQYF. CDR3 sequence (DNA): TGTGCCAGCAGTTTCACCGGGACGATTTGGAACATTCAGTACTTC.

The CDR3 reads CASSPQGPGPSYNEQFF. DNA for the CDR3: TGTGCCAGCAGCCCACAGGGACCCGGCCCCTCCTACAATGAGCAGTTCTTC. The chain recombines TRBV14 with TRBJ2-1; possibly TRBD1 for D (6 bases). This CDR3 has 17 residues. Germline CDR1 SGHDN, CDR2 FVKESK. V lost 4 bases, J lost 0 bases, and 16 bases lay in between. Together with reference TRBV14 and TRBJ2-1, the CDR3 gives the full variable domain: EAGVTQFPSHSVIEKGQTVTLRCDPISGHDNLYWYRRVMGKEIKFLLHFVKESKQDESGMPNNRFLAERTGGTYSTLKVQPAELEDSGVYFCASSPQGPGPSYNEQFFGPGTRLTVL.

The V call is TRBV29-1, the J call TRBJ1-2, with 8 nucleotides matching TRBD1. CDR3 size: 13 residues. Germline V lookup: CDR1 SQVTM, CDR2 ANQGSEA. V lost 4 bases, J lost 4 bases, and 5 bases stayed unmatched. CDR3 DNA sequence: TGCAGCGTTGGGACAGGGAGGTCCTATGGCTACACCTTC. Its protein product is CSVGTGRSYGYTF. The whole variable domain, filled in from reference TRBV29-1 and TRBJ1-2, reads SAVISQKPSRDICQRGTSLTIQCQVDSQVTMMFWYRQQPGQSLTLIATANQGSEATYESGFVIDKFPISRPNLTFSTLTVSNMSPEDSSIYLCSVGTGRSYGYTFGSGTRLTVV.

The chain joins TRBV7-9 to TRBJ1-1; D possibly corresponds to TRBD1 (6 bases). The germline V and J ends were trimmed by 0 bases and 4 bases, with 12 bases remaining between them. From germline, CDR1 is SEHNR and CDR2 FQNEAQ (reference sequence). The CDR3 is 15 amino acids. The CDR3 DNA sequence: TGTGCCAGCAGCTTAGCTCTAGGGGGTGCCACTGAAGCTTTCTTT. Translated: CASSLALGGATEAFF.

The CDR3 DNA reads TGTGCCAGCAGCTTAACTCAAGACCTAGGAGAGCAGTACTTC. This translates into CASSLTQDLGEQYF. The rearrangement links TRBV7-2 to TRBJ2-7; no firm D call. The germline V and J ends were trimmed by 2 bases and 7 bases, with 15 bases remaining between them. The germline V gene encodes CDR1 SGHTA and CDR2 FQGNSA. The CDR3 extends over 14 amino acids.

The chain employs TRBV28 and TRBJ2-7; D not certain. Germline CDR1 is MDHEN and CDR2 is SYDVKM. The CDR3 is made up of 14 amino acids. Trimming removed 6 bases from V and 0 bases from J, with 12 bases in between. The CDR3 sequence is CASRPGGPSYEQYF. The CDR3 DNA sequence: TGTGCCAGCAGGCCCGGTGGCCCCTCCTACGAGCAGTACTTC.

The genes are TRBV18 and TRBJ1-2; D call uncertain. Looked up from germline, CDR1 is KGHSH and CDR2 is LQKENI. This CDR3 is 13 amino acids long. The ends were cut back, 2 bases at V and 5 bases at J, with 9 bases in the middle. This CDR3 reads CASSPEGWYGYTF. In DNA form, the CDR3 reads TGTGCCAGCTCACCAGAGGGTTGGTATGGCTACACCTTC. The full variable domain, rest sourced from reference TRBV18 and TRBJ1-2, is NAGVMQNPRHLVRRRGQEARLRCSPMKGHSHVYWYRQLPEEGLKFMVYLQKENIIDESGMPKERFSAEFPKEGPSILRIQQVVRGDSAAYFCASSPEGWYGYTFGSGTRLTVV.

The V gene is TRBV28, the J gene TRBJ2-3; the D gene could be TRBD1 or TRBD2 (5 bases each). The CDR3 covers 13 residues. The V and J ends lost 10 bases and 6 bases respectively, with 17 bases between them. From germline, CDR1 is MDHEN and CDR2 SYDVKM. As DNA, the CDR3 is TGTGCCACGAGCTCAGGGACCCGCGATACGCAGTATTTT. It specifies CATSSGTRDTQYF.

The gene calls are TRBV3-1 (or the pseudogene TRBV3-2) and TRBJ1-2; 7 nucleotides agree with TRBD1. This CDR3 region has 12 residues. Germline assignment: CDR1 LGHDT and CDR2 YNNKEL (reference sequence). V was pared by 5 bases and J by 10 bases, with 7 bases of the junction left unmatched. As DNA, the CDR3 is TGTGCCAGCAGCGGACGGACAGGCCACTACACCTTC. Amino acid sequence: CASSGRTGHYTF.

The rearrangement uses TRBV7-9 and TRBJ2-5; D remains ambiguous. Germline V lookup: CDR1 SEHNR, CDR2 FQNEAQ (reference sequence). Trimming shortened V by 5 bases and J by 3 bases, and 7 bases separated the two germline ends. The CDR3 covers 12 residues. Here the CDR3 DNA reads TGTGCCAGCAGCGGAACAGAAGAGACCCAGTACTTC. It codes for CASSGTEETQYF.

The chain combines TRBV27 with TRBJ1-2; weak D call: TRBD1 (6 bases). CDR1 is MNHEY and CDR2 is SMNVEV in the germline V gene (reference sequence). The CDR3 has 14 amino acids. Trimming pared 5 bases from V and 7 bases from J, leaving 17 bases between. The CDR3, as DNA: TGTGCCAGCAGTCCCCCCGGGGGCTGGGGTGGCTACACCTTC. The encoded protein is CASSPPGGWGGYTF.

The rearrangement links TRBV25-1 to TRBJ1-2, with TRBD1 matching over 7 bases. V trimming: 6 bases; J trimming: 8 bases; junction bases outside the gene matches: 6. This CDR3 has 12 amino acids. The germline V gene encodes CDR1 MGHDK and CDR2 SYGVNS. The CDR3 sequence is CASRGQSEGYTF. CDR3 in DNA: TGTGCCAGCAGGGGACAGAGCGAAGGCTACACCTTC.

The V gene is TRBV9, the J gene TRBJ2-1, with a tentative D call TRBD2 (5 bases). Germline loops: CDR1 SGDLS, CDR2 YYNGEE. Trimming cost V 1 base and J 6 bases, with 14 bases left between them. CDR3 length: 15 residues. This CDR3 reads CASSVRLAPSNEQFF. The CDR3 bases are TGTGCCAGCAGCGTAAGGTTAGCGCCGAGCAATGAGCAGTTCTTC.

This sequence joins TRBV9 and TRBJ1-4, with TRBD1 matching 8 bases. The junction had 5 bases not matched to a gene; V was cut back by 3 bases and J by 4 bases. The CDR3 length is 15 residues. Germline V lookup: CDR1 SGDLS, CDR2 YYNGEE. CDR3 sequence: CASSARQGINEKLFF. The CDR3 nucleotides are TGTGCCAGCAGCGCCAGACAGGGGATTAATGAAAAACTGTTTTTT.

The genes are TRBV6-5 and TRBJ1-1; D is possibly TRBD1 (5 bases). This CDR3 has 12 amino acids. Trimming left V 10 bases short and J 4 bases short, with 13 bases between. Germline-derived CDR1 and CDR2 are MNHEY and SVGAGI. The CDR3: CATRDQVTEAFF. CDR3 nucleotide sequence: TGTGCCACCAGGGACCAGGTCACTGAAGCTTTCTTT.

This clone was observed a handful of times. This chain connects TRBV6-4 to TRBJ2-3; TRBD2 aligns across 10 bases. After removal of 3 bases from V and 6 bases from J, the junction contained 6 bases not matched to a gene. The CDR3 runs 15 residues. From germline, CDR1 is MRHNA and CDR2 SNTAGT. CDR3 in amino acids: CASSESGGAADTQYF. The CDR3 nucleotides read TGTGCCAGCAGTGAGAGCGGGGGGGCGGCCGATACGCAGTATTTT.

V gene TRBV7-2 combines with J gene TRBJ1-1; D is perhaps TRBD1 (5 bases). This CDR3 is built from 15 residues. Germline V gene data show CDR1 as SGHTA and CDR2 as FQGNSA. The V end was cut by 2 bases, the J end by 1 base, with 11 bases between. CDR3 protein: CASSLHGAGNTEAFF. CDR3 DNA sequence: TGTGCCAGCAGCTTACATGGGGCAGGGAACACTGAAGCTTTCTTT.

Relative to its sample, this clone is medium-sized. V usage is TRBV6-2 or TRBV6-3 and J usage is TRBJ2-6; D is tentatively TRBD1 or TRBD2 (5 bases each). V was cut by 2 bases and J by 4 bases, with 9 bases left in between. This CDR3 has 15 amino acids. Germline V gene data show CDR1 as MNHEY and CDR2 as SVGEGT. DNA for the CDR3: TGTGCCAGCAGTTACCGGGGCTCCGGGGCCAACGTCCTGACTTTC. Translated, it gives CASSYRGSGANVLTF.

V gene TRBV2 combines with J gene TRBJ1-1; D might be TRBD1 (5 bases). V was shortened by 6 bases and J by 7 bases, with 15 bases between the two germline ends. The CDR3 loop spans 13 amino acids. CDR1 and CDR2 (germline): SNHLY, FYNNEI. The CDR3 nucleotides read TGTGCCAGCAGAAGAATCGACAGCGGTGAAGCTTTCTTT. Translation: CASRRIDSGEAFF.

This clone was seen once. CDR3 protein: CASLRKEGTYNEQFF. The CDR3 nucleotides are TGTGCCAGCCTACGAAAGGAGGGGACCTACAATGAGCAGTTCTTC. This chain links TRBV2 with TRBJ2-1; tentative D call: TRBD2 (6 bases). Trimming pared 8 bases from V and 2 bases from J, leaving 16 bases between. This CDR3 spans 15 amino acids. The germline gives CDR1 SNHLY, CDR2 FYNNEI.